This T cell receptor beta chain was captured in a study of CD8 T cells in Susac syndrome. CDR3 length equals 15 residues. The V end lost 5 bases, the J end lost 0 bases, and 12 bases lay between the germline ends. Germline values: CDR1 LNHNV, CDR2 YYDKDF (reference sequence). Random hexamers primed reverse transcription of about 0.5 to 1 ug RNA. TCRdb used MiXCR to reprocess the immunoSEQ multiplex PCR reads, holding one entry per CDR3 protein. Found here are more than 120,000 distinct CDR3 sequences, approximately 93% of them singletons; the top ten hold 0.065% to 0.1%. The source material was CD4+ T cells from PBMCs. V usage is TRBV15 and J usage is TRBJ2-3, with D unclear. The sequence derives from a human donor in good health. The CDR3 nucleotides read TGTGCCACCAGCCTTGAGATAGTCAGCACAGATACGCAGTATTTT. Encoded protein: CATSLEIVSTDTQYF.